This entry features one TCR beta chain sequence. Its antigen is not yet known. The sample holds no much larger clone one base away, and base qualities are not on file. The sample comes from a study of TIL therapy for anti-PD-1-resistant metastatic lung cancer (dated by TCRdb to 2020 to 2022). For the wider study: Tumors were harvested prior to any PD-1/PD-L1 blockade, after which nivolumab was administered to patients, and lymphodepletion, expanded TIL infusion and IL-2 were given to patients who progressed. A median age of around 58 years (range roughly 35-75) and a median tumor PD-L1 proportion score of approximately 6.1% were recorded among enrolled patients. The cohort was composed predominantly of lung adenocarcinoma, with a few EGFR-mutant and two ALK-rearranged tumors included, and half of patients were identified as current or former smokers. A median non-synonymous tumor mutation burden of more than 1.2 mutations per megabase was determined across the cohort by whole-exome sequencing. T cell receptor beta sequencing of tumor and peripheral blood served to follow clonotypes across the tumor, the expanded TIL product, and serial blood samples. Broader findings and caveats from the paper: Generalizability was limited because the cohort was highly selected, with more treatment-naive, never-smoker and oncogene-addicted patients included than is typical. Clonotypes from the infused TIL partially replaced the baseline peripheral repertoire and then declined over months, and persistence showed no apparent association with response. The study protocol defined all tumor marker inferences as exploratory.

Via the germline V gene, CDR1 is SGHDT and CDR2 YYEEEE. The CDR3 goes from the cysteine to the phenylalanine over 18 residues. The DNA shown is the 54-base CDR3, in frame from base 1. V lost 2 bases and J lost 3 bases; the stretch between them is 18 bases long. TCR beta CDR3 regions were amplified from genomic DNA with the immunoSEQ v3 hsTCRB kit using bias-controlled multiplex PCR. TCR libraries were sequenced on an Illumina NextSeq 500 to 2 million to 2.5 million read pairs for survey level or about 5-6.5 million for deep level. As for the original processing: The immunoSEQ Analyzer software assigned V, D and J genes, filtered out non-productive sequences, and reported clonality. Repertoires were compared using productive Simpson clonality and Morisita overlap index of productive TRB rearrangements between infused TIL and blood. Absolute clonotype counts in blood were estimated as lymphocyte count times CD3+ fraction times the clone's productive frequency. Held by TCRdb, this immuneACCESS table contains in-frame sequences only and omits some clones. Under half of the omission traces to an unresolved V gene where checked; the cause of the rest is unknown. V and J calls and clone size are copied from that table; D and trimming were computed from the DNA. For this sample there are 36,000 or so clones; about 70% appear just once. 4.5% to 6% of the sample comes from the top ten.

What this sample's time point label stands for: pre-treatment sample, taken before nivolumab and TIL therapy. A phase I trial run at two centers enrolled adults with stage 4 NSCLC between October 2017 and 2020. Samples came from a single-arm, open-label phase I trial of tumor-infiltrating lymphocyte therapy with nivolumab in advanced non-small cell lung cancer. Blood mononuclear cells were isolated from EDTA tubes by Ficoll gradient and were snap-frozen as pellets, and DNA was extracted with a Qiagen mini-prep kit. The source of this sequence is a person aged 25-85 years with non-small cell lung cancer. The source was blood, collected at baseline. The receptor chain draws on TRBV5-6 and TRBJ1-6; the D gene assignment is ambiguous. The DNA sequence is as follows: TGTGCCAGCAGCTTCTCGGATGGTCCGTTTCTCTATAATTCACCCCTCCACTTT. The resulting protein is CASSFSDGPFLYNSPLHF.